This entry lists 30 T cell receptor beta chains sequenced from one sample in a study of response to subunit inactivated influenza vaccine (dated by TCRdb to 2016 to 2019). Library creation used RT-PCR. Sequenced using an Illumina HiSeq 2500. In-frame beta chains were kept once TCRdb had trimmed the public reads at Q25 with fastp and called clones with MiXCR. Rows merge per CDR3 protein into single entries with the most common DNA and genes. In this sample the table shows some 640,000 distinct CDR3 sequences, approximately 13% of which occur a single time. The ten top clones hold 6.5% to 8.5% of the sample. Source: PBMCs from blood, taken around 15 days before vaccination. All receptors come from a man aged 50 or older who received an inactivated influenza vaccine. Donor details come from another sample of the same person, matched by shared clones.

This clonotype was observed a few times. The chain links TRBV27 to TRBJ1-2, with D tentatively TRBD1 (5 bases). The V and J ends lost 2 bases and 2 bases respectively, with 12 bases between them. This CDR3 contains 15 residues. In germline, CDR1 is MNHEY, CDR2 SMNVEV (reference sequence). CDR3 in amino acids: CASSLGAGQNYGYTF. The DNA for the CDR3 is TGTGCCAGCAGTTTAGGAGCAGGGCAAAACTATGGCTACACCTTC.

In nucleotides, the CDR3 is TGCAGTGCTAGGAGGGGGAACTCCTACAATGAGCAGTTCTTC. As protein: CSARRGNSYNEQFF. The V and J genes are TRBV20-1 and TRBJ2-1; tentative D call: TRBD1 (6 bases). Germline values: CDR1 DFQATT, CDR2 SNEGSKA (reference sequence). Trimming stripped 3 bases from V and 0 bases from J, with 9 bases between. The CDR3 is 14 amino acids.

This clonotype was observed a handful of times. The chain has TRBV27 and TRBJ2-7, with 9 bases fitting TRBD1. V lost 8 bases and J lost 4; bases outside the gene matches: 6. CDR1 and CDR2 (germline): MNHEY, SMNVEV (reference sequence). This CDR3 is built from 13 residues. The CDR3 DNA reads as TGTGCCAGCGCCAACAGGGGGCAGTACGAGCAGTACTTC. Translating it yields CASANRGQYEQYF.

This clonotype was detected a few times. In DNA form, the CDR3 reads TGTGCCAGCAGTTTTTCTCAGATGTCCCGGGGCACTGAAGCTTTCTTT. This translates into CASSFSQMSRGTEAFF. V gene TRBV28 combines with J gene TRBJ1-1; D gene uncertain. The CDR3 totals 16 residues. CDR1 and CDR2 from the germline V gene are MDHEN and SYDVKM. Trimming shortened V by 3 bases and J by 4 bases, and 18 bases separated the two germline ends. Complete variable domain (other parts from reference TRBV28 and TRBJ1-1): DVKVTQSSRYLVKRTGEKVFLECVQDMDHENMFWYRQDPGLGLRLIYFSYDVKMKEKGDIPEGYSVSREKKERFSLILESASTNQTSMYLCASSFSQMSRGTEAFFGQGTRLTVV.

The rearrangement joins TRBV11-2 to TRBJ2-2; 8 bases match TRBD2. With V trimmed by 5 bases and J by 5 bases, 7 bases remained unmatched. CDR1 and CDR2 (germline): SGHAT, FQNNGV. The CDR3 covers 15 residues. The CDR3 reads CASSASGLGTGELFF. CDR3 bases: TGTGCCAGCAGCGCTAGCGGGTTAGGAACCGGGGAGCTGTTTTTT.

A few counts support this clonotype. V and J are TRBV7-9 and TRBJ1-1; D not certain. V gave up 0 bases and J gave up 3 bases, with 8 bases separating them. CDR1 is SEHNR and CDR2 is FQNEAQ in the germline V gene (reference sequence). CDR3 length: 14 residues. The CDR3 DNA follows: TGTGCCAGCAGCTTAGCACGCCAAGACACTGAAGCTTTCTTT. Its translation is CASSLARQDTEAFF.

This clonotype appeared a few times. The CDR3 protein is CASSFLTSGGSNEQFF. DNA of the CDR3: TGTGCCAGCAGTTTTTTGACTAGCGGGGGGAGCAATGAGCAGTTCTTC. This chain joins TRBV27 and TRBJ2-1; 13 bases align to TRBD2. The CDR3 sequence is 16 residues long. Germline V lookup: CDR1 MNHEY, CDR2 SMNVEV (reference sequence). With 3 bases clipped from V and 6 bases from J, the junction kept 5 bases outside the gene matches.

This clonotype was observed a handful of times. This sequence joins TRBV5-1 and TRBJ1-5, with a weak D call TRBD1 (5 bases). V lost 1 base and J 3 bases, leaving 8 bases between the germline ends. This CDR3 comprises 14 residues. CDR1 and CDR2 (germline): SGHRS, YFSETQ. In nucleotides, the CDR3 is TGCGCCAGCAGCTTGTTAGGGGACAATCAGCCCCAGCATTTT. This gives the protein CASSLLGDNQPQHF.

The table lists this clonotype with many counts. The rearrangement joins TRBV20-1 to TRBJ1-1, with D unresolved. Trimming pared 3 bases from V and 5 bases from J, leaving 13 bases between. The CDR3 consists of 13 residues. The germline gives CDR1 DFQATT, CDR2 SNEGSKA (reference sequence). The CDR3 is CSASSRSGTEAFF. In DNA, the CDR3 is TGCAGTGCTAGTAGCAGGAGTGGTACTGAAGCTTTCTTT.

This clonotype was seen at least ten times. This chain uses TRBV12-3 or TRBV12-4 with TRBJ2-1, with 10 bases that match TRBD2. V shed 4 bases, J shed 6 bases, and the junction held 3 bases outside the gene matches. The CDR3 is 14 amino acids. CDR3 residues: CASSSGLAINEQFF. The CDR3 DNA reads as TGTGCCAGCAGTTCGGGACTAGCGATCAATGAGCAGTTCTTC.

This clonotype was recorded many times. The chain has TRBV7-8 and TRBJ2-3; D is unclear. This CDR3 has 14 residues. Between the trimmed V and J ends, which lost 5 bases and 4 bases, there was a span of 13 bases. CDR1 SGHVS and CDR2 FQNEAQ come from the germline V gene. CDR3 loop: CASSPHGDADTQYF. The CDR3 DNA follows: TGTGCCAGCAGCCCCCACGGAGACGCAGATACGCAGTATTTT.

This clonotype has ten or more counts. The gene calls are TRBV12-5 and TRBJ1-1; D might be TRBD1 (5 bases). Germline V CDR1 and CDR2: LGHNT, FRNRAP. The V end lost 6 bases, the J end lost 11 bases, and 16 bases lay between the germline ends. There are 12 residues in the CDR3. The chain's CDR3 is CASGGDGNWAFF. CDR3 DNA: TGTGCTAGTGGGGGGGACGGAAACTGGGCTTTCTTT.

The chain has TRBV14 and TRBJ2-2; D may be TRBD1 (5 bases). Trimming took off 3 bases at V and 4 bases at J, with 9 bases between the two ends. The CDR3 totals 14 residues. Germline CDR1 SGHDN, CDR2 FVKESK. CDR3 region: CASSQQGGTGELFF. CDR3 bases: TGTGCCAGCAGCCAGCAGGGTGGCACCGGGGAGCTGTTTTTT.

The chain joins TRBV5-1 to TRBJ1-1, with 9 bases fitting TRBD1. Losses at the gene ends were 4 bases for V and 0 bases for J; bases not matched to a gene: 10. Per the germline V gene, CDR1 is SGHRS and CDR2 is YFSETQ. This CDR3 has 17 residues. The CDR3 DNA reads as TGCGCCAGCAGCAAACGACAGGGGGTTGCTTTGAACACTGAAGCTTTCTTT. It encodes CASSKRQGVALNTEAFF.

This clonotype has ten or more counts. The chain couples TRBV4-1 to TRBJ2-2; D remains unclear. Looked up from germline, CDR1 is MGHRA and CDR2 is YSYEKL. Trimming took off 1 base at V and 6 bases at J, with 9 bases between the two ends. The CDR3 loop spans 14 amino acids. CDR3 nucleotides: TGCGCCAGCAGCCAAGTAGGAACCCCCGGGGAGCTGTTTTTT. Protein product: CASSQVGTPGELFF.

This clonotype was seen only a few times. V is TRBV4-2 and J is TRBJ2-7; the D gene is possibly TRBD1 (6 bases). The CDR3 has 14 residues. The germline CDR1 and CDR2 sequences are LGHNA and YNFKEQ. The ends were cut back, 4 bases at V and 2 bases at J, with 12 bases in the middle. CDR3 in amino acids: CASSPRQATYEQYF. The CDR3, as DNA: TGTGCCAGCAGCCCACGACAGGCCACCTACGAGCAGTACTTC.

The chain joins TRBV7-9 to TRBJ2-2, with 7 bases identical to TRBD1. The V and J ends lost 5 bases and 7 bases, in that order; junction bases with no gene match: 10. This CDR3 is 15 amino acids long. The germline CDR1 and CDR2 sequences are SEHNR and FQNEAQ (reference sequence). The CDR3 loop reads CASSPRTGYSGELFF. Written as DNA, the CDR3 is TGTGCCAGCAGCCCGAGGACAGGTTATAGCGGGGAGCTGTTTTTT.

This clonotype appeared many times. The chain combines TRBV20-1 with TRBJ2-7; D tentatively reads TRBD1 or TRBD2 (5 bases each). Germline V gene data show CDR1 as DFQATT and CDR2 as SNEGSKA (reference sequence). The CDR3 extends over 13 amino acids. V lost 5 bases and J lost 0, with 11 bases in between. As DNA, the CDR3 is TGCAGTGCTGGGGACCGGTACTCCTACGAGCAGTACTTC. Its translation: CSAGDRYSYEQYF.

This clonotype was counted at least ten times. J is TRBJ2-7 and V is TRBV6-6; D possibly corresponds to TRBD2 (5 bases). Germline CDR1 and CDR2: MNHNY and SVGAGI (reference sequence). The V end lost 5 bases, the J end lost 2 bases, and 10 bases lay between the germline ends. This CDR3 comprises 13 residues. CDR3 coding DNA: TGTGCCAGCAGTAGTCCGGGGACCTACGAGCAGTACTTC. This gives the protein CASSSPGTYEQYF.

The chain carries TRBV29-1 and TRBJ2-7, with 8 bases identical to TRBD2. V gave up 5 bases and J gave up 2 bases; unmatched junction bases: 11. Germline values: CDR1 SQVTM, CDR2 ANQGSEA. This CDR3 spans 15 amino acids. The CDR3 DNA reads TGCAGCGTTACACTAGCGGATACCATAACCTACGAGCAGTACTTC. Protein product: CSVTLADTITYEQYF.

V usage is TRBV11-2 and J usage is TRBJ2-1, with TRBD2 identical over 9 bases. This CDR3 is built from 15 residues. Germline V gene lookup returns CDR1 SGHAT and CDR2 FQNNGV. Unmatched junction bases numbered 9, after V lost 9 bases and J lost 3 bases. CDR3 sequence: CASGPERGVYNEQFF. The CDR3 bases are TGTGCCAGTGGGCCCGAGCGGGGGGTCTACAATGAGCAGTTCTTC.

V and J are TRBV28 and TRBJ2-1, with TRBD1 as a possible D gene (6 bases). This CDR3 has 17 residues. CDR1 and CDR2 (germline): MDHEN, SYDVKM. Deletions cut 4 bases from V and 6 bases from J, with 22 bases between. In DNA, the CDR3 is TGTGCCAGCAGTTGGGGTCGAGGGGGAGATCTGTTCAATGAGCAGTTCTTC. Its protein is CASSWGRGGDLFNEQFF. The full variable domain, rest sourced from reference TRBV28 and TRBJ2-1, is DVKVTQSSRYLVKRTGEKVFLECVQDMDHENMFWYRQDPGLGLRLIYFSYDVKMKEKGDIPEGYSVSREKKERFSLILESASTNQTSMYLCASSWGRGGDLFNEQFFGPGTRLTVL.

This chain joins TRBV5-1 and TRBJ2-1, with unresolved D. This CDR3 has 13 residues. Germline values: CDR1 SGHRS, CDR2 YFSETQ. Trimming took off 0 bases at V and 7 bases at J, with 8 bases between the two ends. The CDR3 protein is CASSLDHVNEQFF. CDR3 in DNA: TGCGCCAGCAGCTTGGATCATGTAAATGAGCAGTTCTTC.

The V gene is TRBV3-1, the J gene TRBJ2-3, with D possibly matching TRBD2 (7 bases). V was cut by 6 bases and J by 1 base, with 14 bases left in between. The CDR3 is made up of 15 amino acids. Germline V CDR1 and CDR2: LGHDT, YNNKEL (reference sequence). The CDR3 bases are TGTGCCAGCAGAGAAGCGGGACAAGGCACAGATACGCAGTATTTT. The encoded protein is CASREAGQGTDTQYF.

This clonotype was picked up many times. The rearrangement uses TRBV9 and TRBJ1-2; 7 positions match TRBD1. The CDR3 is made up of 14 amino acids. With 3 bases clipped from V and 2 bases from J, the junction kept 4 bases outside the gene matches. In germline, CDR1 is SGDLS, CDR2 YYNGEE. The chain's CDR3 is CASSEKQGNYGYTF. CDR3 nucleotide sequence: TGTGCCAGCAGCGAAAAACAGGGGAACTATGGCTACACCTTC. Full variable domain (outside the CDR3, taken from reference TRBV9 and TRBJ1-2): DSGVTQTPKHLITATGQRVTLRCSPRSGDLSVYWYQQSLDQGLQFLIQYYNGEERAKGNILERFSAQQFPDLHSELNLSSLELGDSALYFCASSEKQGNYGYTFGSGTRLTVV.

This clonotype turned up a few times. Here the CDR3 reads CASSQEQGETQYF. In DNA, the CDR3 is TGCGCCAGCAGCCAAGAACAGGGGGAGACCCAGTACTTC. This chain joins TRBV4-3 and TRBJ2-5; 7 bases fit TRBD1. Looked up from germline, CDR1 is LGHNA and CDR2 is YSLEER. J gave up 5 bases and V 0 bases, and 0 bases lay outside the gene matches. The CDR3 has 13 amino acids.

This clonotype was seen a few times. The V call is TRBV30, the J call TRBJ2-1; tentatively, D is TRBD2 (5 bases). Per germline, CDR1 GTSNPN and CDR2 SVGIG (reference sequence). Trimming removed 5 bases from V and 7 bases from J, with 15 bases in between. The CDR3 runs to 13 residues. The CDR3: CAWAWGAFNEQFF. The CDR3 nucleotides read TGTGCCTGGGCCTGGGGAGCATTTAATGAGCAGTTCTTC.

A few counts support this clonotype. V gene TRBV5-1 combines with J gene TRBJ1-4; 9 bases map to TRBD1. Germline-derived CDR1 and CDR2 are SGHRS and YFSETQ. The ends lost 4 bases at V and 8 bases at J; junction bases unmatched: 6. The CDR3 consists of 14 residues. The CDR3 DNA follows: TGCGCCAGCAGCACGGGACAGGGAGGCGAAAAACTGTTTTTT. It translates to CASSTGQGGEKLFF.

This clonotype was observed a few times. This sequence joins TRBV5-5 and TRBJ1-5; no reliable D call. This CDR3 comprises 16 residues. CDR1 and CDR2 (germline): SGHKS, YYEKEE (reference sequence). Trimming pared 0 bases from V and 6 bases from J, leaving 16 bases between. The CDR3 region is CASSLEGLRGIQPQHF. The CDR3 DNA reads TGTGCCAGCAGCTTGGAAGGTCTCCGAGGGATTCAGCCCCAGCATTTT. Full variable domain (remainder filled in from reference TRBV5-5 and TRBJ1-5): DAGVTQSPTHLIKTRGQQVTLRCSPISGHKSVSWYQQVLGQGPQFIFQYYEKEERGRGNFPDRFSARQFPNYSSELNVNALLLGDSALYLCASSLEGLRGIQPQHFGDGTRLSIL.

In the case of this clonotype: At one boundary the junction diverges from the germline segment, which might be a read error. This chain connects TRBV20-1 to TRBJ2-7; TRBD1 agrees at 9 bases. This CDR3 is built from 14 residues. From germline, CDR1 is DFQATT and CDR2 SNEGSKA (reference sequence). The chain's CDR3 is CSARDHGTGSEQCF. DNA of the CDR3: TGCAGTGCTAGGGACCACGGGACAGGGAGCGAGCAGTGCTTC.